Below are 9 T cell receptor beta chains sequenced from a single sample in a study of shared clonotypes between healthy human individuals. Only in-frame clones appear in the TCRdb table, and some are missing; sequencing was by immunoSEQ multiplex PCR. The sample includes approximately 1.1 million clones, about 80% of them seen just once. The specimen was memory CD4+ T cells from PBMCs. Regarding subset: CD45RA-negative fraction. These receptors were taken from a man between 18 and 29 years old in good health. Some clones in this sample may be carry-over from other donors' samples.

The chain carries TRBV6-1 and TRBJ2-3, with unresolved D. The CDR3 consists of 13 residues. The V end lost 6 bases, the J end lost 2 bases, and 9 bases lay between the germline ends. Germline V gene lookup returns CDR1 MNHNS and CDR2 SASEGT. For the CDR3, the DNA is TGTGCCAGCAGGGGCAGCTCCACAGATACGCAGTATTTT. It yields the protein CASRGSSTDTQYF.

The CDR3 sequence is CASSLGGREGEQYF. In nucleotides, the CDR3 is TGTGCCAGCAGTTTGGGAGGACGAGAGGGGGAGCAGTACTTC. V gene TRBV28 combines with J gene TRBJ2-7, with D possibly matching TRBD2 (6 bases). The CDR3 loop spans 14 amino acids. The germline gives CDR1 MDHEN, CDR2 SYDVKM. Trimming stripped 3 bases from V and 7 bases from J, with 16 bases between. Supplemented by reference TRBV28 and TRBJ2-7, the full variable domain reads DVKVTQSSRYLVKRTGEKVFLECVQDMDHENMFWYRQDPGLGLRLIYFSYDVKMKEKGDIPEGYSVSREKKERFSLILESASTNQTSMYLCASSLGGREGEQYFGPGTRLTVT.

This chain joins TRBV7-2 and TRBJ1-5; no firm D call. The CDR3 totals 15 residues. V was shortened by 2 bases and J by 1 base, with 9 bases between the two germline ends. Germline V CDR1 and CDR2: SGHTA, FQGNSA. The CDR3 coding sequence is TGTGCCAGCAGCTTAATGTCCGGCAGCAATCAGCCCCAGCATTTT. Its translation is CASSLMSGSNQPQHF.

This chain links TRBV2 with TRBJ1-2; TRBD1 agrees at 7 bases. The J segment lost 6 bases and the V segment lost 3 bases, leaving 7 bases of the junction unmatched. CDR3 size: 14 residues. Germline CDR1 and CDR2: SNHLY and FYNNEI. CDR3 DNA sequence: TGTGCCAGCAGTGAGGGGAGGGGGCCTAATGGCTACACCTTC. It specifies CASSEGRGPNGYTF. Looking up the rest from reference TRBV2 and TRBJ1-2 gives the full variable domain: EPEVTQTPSHQVTQMGQEVILRCVPISNHLYFYWYRQILGQKVEFLVSFYNNEISEKSEIFDDQFSVERPDGSNFTLKIRSTKLEDSAMYFCASSEGRGPNGYTFGSGTRLTVV.

The gene calls are TRBV7-2 and TRBJ2-1, with D possibly being TRBD2 (6 bases). Germline V gene data show CDR1 as SGHTA and CDR2 as FQGNSA. The CDR3 totals 11 residues. The V and J ends lost 5 bases and 10 bases respectively, with 9 bases between them. The CDR3 region is CASSRLVEQFF. The DNA for the CDR3 is TGTGCCAGCAGCCGACTAGTAGAGCAGTTCTTC.

The chain recombines TRBV7-2 with TRBJ2-7; TRBD2 aligns across 7 bases. V gave up 2 bases and J gave up 1 base; unmatched junction bases: 5. Germline lookup yields CDR1 SGHTA and CDR2 FQGNSA. The CDR3 extends over 15 amino acids. The CDR3 loop is CASSLQPSGSYEQYF. Written as DNA, the CDR3 is TGTGCCAGCAGCTTACAGCCTAGCGGTTCCTACGAGCAGTACTTC.

This chain connects TRBV25-1 to TRBJ1-2; D may be TRBD1 (6 bases). V was clipped by 2 bases and J by 7 bases, with 11 bases between them. The CDR3 runs to 13 residues. Germline values: CDR1 MGHDK, CDR2 SYGVNS. CDR3 DNA: TGTGCCAGCAGTGAAGTACAGGGCCGTGGCTACACCTTC. This gives the protein CASSEVQGRGYTF.

This clone has a single count. The V and J genes are TRBV7-6 and TRBJ2-7, with 12 bases lining up with TRBD2. CDR3 length: 15 amino acids. Germline-derived CDR1 and CDR2 are SGHVS and FNYEAQ. The junction had 3 bases not matched to a gene; V was cut back by 5 bases and J by 1 base. The CDR3: CASSQLAGGSYEQYF. The CDR3, as DNA: TGTGCCAGCAGCCAACTAGCGGGGGGATCCTACGAGCAGTACTTC.

The CDR3 loop is CAWSQPFGTGGSPLHF. Here the CDR3 DNA reads TGTGCCTGGAGTCAACCGTTTGGGACAGGGGGCTCACCCCTCCACTTT. V usage is TRBV30 and J usage is TRBJ1-6; 12 bases are a match to TRBD1. The CDR3 spans 16 residues. After removal of 2 bases from V and 10 bases from J, the junction contained 9 bases not matched to a gene. Germline CDR1 is GTSNPN and CDR2 is SVGIG (reference sequence).